One sample yielded the 5 T cell receptor beta chains listed below, sequenced in a study of T cell clonotyping in hematopoietic cell transplantation. Described time point: recipient sample about 28 days before transplant, after cytoreduction. The assay was immunoSEQ multiplex PCR, and TCRdb's table has in-frame clones only and misses some. This sample has about 45,000 clones, with 80% to 85% found just once. Here the sequenced sample was peripheral blood mononuclear cells, taken before stem cell transplant. The source is a man in his sixties with myelodysplastic syndrome. Some clones in this sample may be carry-over from other donors' samples.

The rearrangement joins TRBV7-2 to TRBJ2-3; D unclear. CDR3 length equals 13 residues. The germline gives CDR1 SGHTA, CDR2 FQGNSA. V was trimmed by 7 bases and J by 1 base, leaving 9 bases between them. The CDR3 is CASKLQGTDTQYF. CDR3 bases: TGTGCCAGCAAACTCCAGGGCACAGATACGCAGTATTTT.

The genes are TRBV10-3 and TRBJ1-1; perhaps TRBD1 as D (6 bases). The CDR3 runs 13 residues. Trimming removed 10 bases at V and 6 bases at J, with 18 bases between. The germline CDR1 and CDR2 sequences are ENHRY and SYGVKD. CDR3 bases: TGTGCCACCACAGGGTTGTCCGGGGCTGAAGCTTTCTTT. This encodes CATTGLSGAEAFF.

The CDR3 DNA reads TGTGCCAGCCGCTCGGGGGGAGTTTATAATTCACCCCTCCACTTT. This codes for CASRSGGVYNSPLHF. This chain uses TRBV27 with TRBJ1-6; a possible D gene is TRBD1 (5 bases). Germline V CDR1 and CDR2: MNHEY, SMNVEV (reference sequence). With 8 bases removed from V and 4 bases from J, the gap between germline ends came to 15 bases. The CDR3 runs 15 residues.

The chain is built from TRBV6-5 and TRBJ1-2; 10 bases line up with TRBD1. The CDR3 is 13 amino acids. Germline assignment: CDR1 MNHEY and CDR2 SVGAGI. After removal of 2 bases from V and 7 bases from J, the junction contained 1 base not matched to a gene. The CDR3 reads CASSYGQGVGYTF. CDR3 nucleotide sequence: TGTGCCAGCAGTTACGGACAGGGGGTTGGCTACACCTTC.

The chain has TRBV10-1 and TRBJ2-1, with TRBD2 identical over 7 bases. Germline assignment: CDR1 WNHNN and CDR2 SYGVQD (reference sequence). V shed 4 bases, J shed 0 bases, and the junction held 12 bases outside the gene matches. The CDR3 is 18 amino acids. CDR3 in amino acids: CASSGGRAGPSSYNEQFF. The CDR3 DNA reads TGCGCCAGCAGTGGAGGGAGAGCGGGGCCAAGCTCCTACAATGAGCAGTTCTTC.